This entry features one T cell receptor (beta chain) sequence. As processed by the authors: Reference gene primers were amplified, and this amplification served to estimate nucleated cell counts. Profiling relied on immunoSEQ multiplex PCR, and the TCRdb table lists in-frame clones only, not all of them. V, J and clone size derive from that table, while D and trimming were established from the DNA sequence. The data hold about 37,000 clones, with around 90% observed a single time. Germline V gene lookup returns CDR1 MDHEN and CDR2 SYDVKM. The CDR3 totals 14 residues. Trimming at V came to 8 bases and at J to 8 bases, leaving 8 bases not matched to a gene. The record originates from a study of blood T cell repertoires in COVID-19. About the research overall: The samples span acute and convalescent COVID-19 from the United States, Italy and Spain. Sample material is recorded as cDNA or gDNA derived from T cells, B-cell-depleted T cells, or PBMCs.

Material for sequencing was peripheral blood. The V call is TRBV28, the J call TRBJ1-4, with TRBD1 matching 10 bases. The sequence was collected from a man between 70 and 80 years old with acute or convalescent COVID-19. CDR3 nucleotide sequence: TGTGCCAGCCTACCACCGGGACAGGGGGAAAAACTGTTTTTT. Its protein product is CASLPPGQGEKLFF.